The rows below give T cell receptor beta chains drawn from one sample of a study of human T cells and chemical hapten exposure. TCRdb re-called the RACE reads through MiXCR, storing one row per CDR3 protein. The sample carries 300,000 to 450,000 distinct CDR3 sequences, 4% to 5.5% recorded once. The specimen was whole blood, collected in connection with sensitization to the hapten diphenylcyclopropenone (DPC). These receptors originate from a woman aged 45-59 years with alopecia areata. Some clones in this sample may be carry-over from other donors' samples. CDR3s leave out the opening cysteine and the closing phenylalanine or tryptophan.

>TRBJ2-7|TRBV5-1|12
ASSYSPGVYEQY
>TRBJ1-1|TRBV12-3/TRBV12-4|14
ASNPLGDRDNTEAF
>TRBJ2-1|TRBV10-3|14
AISESRVPPNNEQF
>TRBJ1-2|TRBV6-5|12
ASRGQGANYGYT
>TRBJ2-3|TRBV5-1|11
ASSLDNTDTQY
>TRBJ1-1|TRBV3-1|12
ASSQGSDPTEAF
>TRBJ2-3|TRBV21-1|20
ASSKVFCESKVTSGRKDTQY
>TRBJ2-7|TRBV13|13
ASSSALRGGDEQY
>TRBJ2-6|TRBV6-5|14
ASSQRQGTGANVLT
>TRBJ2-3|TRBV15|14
ATSRTRTKRTDTQY
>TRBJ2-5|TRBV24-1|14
ATSDPRGRDQETQY
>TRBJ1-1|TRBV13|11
ASTQGAHTEAF
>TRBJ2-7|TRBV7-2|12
ASSRGGTGVEQY
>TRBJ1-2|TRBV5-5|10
ASSLENYGYT
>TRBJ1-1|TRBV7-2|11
ASSPTLNTEAF
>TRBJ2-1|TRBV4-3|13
ASSRGTSGTNEQF
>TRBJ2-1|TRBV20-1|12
SAARGPGDREQF
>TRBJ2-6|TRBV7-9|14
ASSLNGGAGANVLT
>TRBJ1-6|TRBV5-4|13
ASSSPGQDNSPLH
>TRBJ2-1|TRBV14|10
ASSQISNEQF
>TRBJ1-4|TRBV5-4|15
ASSSRGQLSANEKLF
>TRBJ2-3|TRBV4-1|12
ASSQESGRDTQY
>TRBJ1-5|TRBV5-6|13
ASSLGTVGYQPQH
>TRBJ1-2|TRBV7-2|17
ASSLEVGQGARQSYGYT
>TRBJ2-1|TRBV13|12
ASSLGTASNEQF
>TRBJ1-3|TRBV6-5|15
ASSLDSQGISGNTIY
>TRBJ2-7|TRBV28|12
ASSLTSVSYEQY
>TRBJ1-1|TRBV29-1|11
SVPTGGITEAF
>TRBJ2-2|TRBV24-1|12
ATSDSRPTGELF
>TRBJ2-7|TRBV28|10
ASRQGSYEQY
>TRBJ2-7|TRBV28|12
ASSLEAGDYEQY
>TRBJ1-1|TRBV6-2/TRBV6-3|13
ASSPWTGGVTEAF
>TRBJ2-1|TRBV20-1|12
SAQPREVYNEQF
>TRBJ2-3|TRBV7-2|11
ASTFMDTDTQY
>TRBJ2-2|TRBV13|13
ASSPGAPNTGELF
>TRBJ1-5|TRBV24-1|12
ATSDLKDEEPQH
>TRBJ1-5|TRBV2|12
ASSVRDNRQPQH
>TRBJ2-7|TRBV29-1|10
SVVRGGSEQY
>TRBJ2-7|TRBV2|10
ASTARTSEQY
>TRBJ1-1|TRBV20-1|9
SARLVREAF
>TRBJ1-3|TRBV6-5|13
ASRSDRGYGNTIY
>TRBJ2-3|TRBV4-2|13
ASSQVGGAPDTQY
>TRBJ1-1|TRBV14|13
ASSQPQGFHTEAF
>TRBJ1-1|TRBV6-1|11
ASSESIGYEAF
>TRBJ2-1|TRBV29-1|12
SVATRGLYNEQF
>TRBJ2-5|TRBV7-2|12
ASSSDRGDETQY
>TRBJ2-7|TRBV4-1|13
ASSQTMGAPYEQY
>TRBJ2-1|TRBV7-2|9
ASSLGYGQF
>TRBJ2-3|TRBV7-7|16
ASSLTTSGRASTDTQY
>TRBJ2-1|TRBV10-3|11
ASSQRAYNEQF
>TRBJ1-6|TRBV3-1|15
ASSQEPARAANSPLH
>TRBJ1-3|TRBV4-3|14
ASSQDRAQSGNTIY
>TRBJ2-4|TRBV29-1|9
SVETGAIQY
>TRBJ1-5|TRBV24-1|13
ATSDAGGGNQPQH
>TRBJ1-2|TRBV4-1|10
ASSQAGGGYT